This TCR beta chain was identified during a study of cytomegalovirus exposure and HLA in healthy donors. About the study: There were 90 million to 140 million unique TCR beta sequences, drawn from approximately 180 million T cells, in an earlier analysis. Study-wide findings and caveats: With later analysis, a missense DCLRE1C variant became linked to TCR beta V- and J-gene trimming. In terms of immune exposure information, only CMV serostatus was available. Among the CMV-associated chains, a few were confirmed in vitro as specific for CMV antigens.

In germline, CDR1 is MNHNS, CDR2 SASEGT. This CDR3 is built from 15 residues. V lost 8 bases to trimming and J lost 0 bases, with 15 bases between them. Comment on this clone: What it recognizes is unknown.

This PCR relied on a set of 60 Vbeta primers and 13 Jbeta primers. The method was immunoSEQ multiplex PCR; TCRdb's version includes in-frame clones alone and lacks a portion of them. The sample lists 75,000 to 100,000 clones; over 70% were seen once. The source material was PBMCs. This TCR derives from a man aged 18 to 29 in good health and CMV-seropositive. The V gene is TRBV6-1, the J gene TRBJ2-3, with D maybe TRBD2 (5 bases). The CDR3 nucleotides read TGTGCCAGCGGAAGGACCCCGGGGAGCACAGATACGCAGTATTTT. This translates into CASGRTPGSTDTQYF.